This T cell receptor (beta chain) was obtained from a study of cytomegalovirus exposure and HLA in healthy donors. The study's findings and limits: Reports indicate that TCR beta sequences accurately predicted the HLA-A and HLA-B alleles of most subjects. Presence/absence results assume similar sequencing depth per donor, which may not hold. Apparent HLA restriction characterized most CMV-associated TCR beta chains in a later analysis.

On this clone: Its antigen is not known.

With 5 bases removed from V and 1 base from J, the gap between germline ends came to 9 bases. The germline V gene has CDR1 SGHTA and CDR2 FQGTGA. The CDR3 length is 13 residues. PCR amplification relied on 60 Vbeta primers (plus 13 Jbeta primers). Generated by immunoSEQ multiplex PCR, the TCRdb table keeps only in-frame clones and is missing some. The sample records about 180,000 clones, about four fifths being singletons. The chain couples TRBV7-3 to TRBJ2-7, with D maybe TRBD2 (5 bases). Sequencing was done on a sample of PBMCs. This sequence was found in a young woman in good health and CMV-seronegative. Written as DNA, the CDR3 is TGTGCCAGCAGCCGAGGGCCTTCCTACGAGCAGTACTTC. Protein product: CASSRGPSYEQYF. The full variable domain, with the rest looked up from reference TRBV7-3 and TRBJ2-7, is GAGVSQTPSNKVTEKGKYVELRCDPISGHTALYWYRQSLGQGPEFLIYFQGTGAADDSGLPNDRFFAVRPEGSVSTLKIQRTERGDSAVYLCASSRGPSYEQYFGPGTRLTVT.